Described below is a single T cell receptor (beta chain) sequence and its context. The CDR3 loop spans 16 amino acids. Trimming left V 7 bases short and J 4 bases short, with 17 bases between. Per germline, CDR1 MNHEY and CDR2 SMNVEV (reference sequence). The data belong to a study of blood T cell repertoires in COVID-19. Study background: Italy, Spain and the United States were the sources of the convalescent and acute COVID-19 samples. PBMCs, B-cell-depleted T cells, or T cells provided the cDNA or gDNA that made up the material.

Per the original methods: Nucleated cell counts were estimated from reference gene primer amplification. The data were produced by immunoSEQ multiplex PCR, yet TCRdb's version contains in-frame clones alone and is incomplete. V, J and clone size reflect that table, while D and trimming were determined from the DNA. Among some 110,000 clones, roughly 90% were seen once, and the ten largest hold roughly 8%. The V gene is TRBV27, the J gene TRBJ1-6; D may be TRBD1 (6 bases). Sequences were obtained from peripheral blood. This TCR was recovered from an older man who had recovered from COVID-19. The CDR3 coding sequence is TGTGCCAGCACCAAGACAGGAGCCTTTTATAATTCACCCCTCCACTTT. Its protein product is CASTKTGAFYNSPLHF.